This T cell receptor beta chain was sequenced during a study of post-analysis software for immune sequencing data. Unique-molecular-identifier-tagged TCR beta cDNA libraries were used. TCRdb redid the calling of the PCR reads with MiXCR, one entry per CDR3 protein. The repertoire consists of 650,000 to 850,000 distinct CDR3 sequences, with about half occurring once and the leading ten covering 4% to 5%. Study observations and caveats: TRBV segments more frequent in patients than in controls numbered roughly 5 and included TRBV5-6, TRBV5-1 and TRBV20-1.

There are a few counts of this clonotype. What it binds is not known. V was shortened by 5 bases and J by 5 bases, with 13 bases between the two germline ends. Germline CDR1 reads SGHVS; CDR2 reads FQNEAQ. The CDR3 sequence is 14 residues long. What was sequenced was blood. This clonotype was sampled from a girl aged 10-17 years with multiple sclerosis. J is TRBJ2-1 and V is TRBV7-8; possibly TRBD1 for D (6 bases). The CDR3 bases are TGTGCCAGCAGCCACCCCGGGACACACAATGAGCAGTTCTTC. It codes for CASSHPGTHNEQFF.